These 9 T cell receptor beta chains came from one sample sequenced in a study of shared clonotypes between healthy human individuals. TCRdb keeps only in-frame clones here, not all; method: immunoSEQ multiplex PCR. The sample has under 750,000 clones; 72% are singletons. Source material: memory CD4+ T cells sorted from blood. The subset was: CD45RA-negative fraction. All receptors come from a woman in her thirties in good health.

The V gene is TRBV7-2, the J gene TRBJ1-1; 8 positions agree with TRBD1. Germline CDR1 is SGHTA and CDR2 is FQGNSA. With V trimmed by 4 bases and J by 0 bases, 4 bases remained unmatched. This CDR3 region has 15 residues. DNA for the CDR3: TGTGCCAGCAGCTCCCGGACAGGGCTGAACACTGAAGCTTTCTTT. Protein product: CASSSRTGLNTEAFF.

The chain carries TRBV4-1 and TRBJ2-5; D uncertain. V was shortened by 6 bases and J by 2 bases, with 7 bases between the two germline ends. CDR3 length: 12 residues. Germline V gene data show CDR1 as MGHRA and CDR2 as YSYEKL. CDR3 in DNA: TGCGCCAGCAGTGGGCCGCAAGAGACCCAGTACTTC. It translates to CASSGPQETQYF.

The rearrangement uses TRBV9 and TRBJ1-3, with 11 bases matching TRBD1. The CDR3 sequence is 18 residues long. Germline V gene sequence: CDR1 SGDLS, CDR2 YYNGEE. V gave up 4 bases and J gave up 0 bases; unmatched junction bases: 9. This CDR3 reads CASSLGQGAVFSGNTIYF. For the CDR3, the DNA is TGTGCCAGCAGCCTTGGACAGGGGGCCGTGTTCTCTGGAAACACCATATATTTT.

In its sample, this clone was seen a few times. V is TRBV18 and J is TRBJ2-1; 10 positions agree with TRBD2. The CDR3 has 14 residues. Germline CDR1 and CDR2: KGHSH and LQKENI. The V segment lost 3 bases and the J segment 8 bases; nucleotides outside the gene matches: 4. CDR3 DNA sequence: TGTGCCAGCTCACCGAGGCTAGCGGGAGATGAGCAGTTCTTC. This gives the protein CASSPRLAGDEQFF.

Only one count was recorded for this clone. The rearrangement links TRBV7-3 to TRBJ2-1, with 9 bases aligning to TRBD1. The CDR3 runs 13 residues. CDR1 is SGHTA and CDR2 is FQGTGA in the germline V gene. V dropped 3 bases and J dropped 8; count of bases not matched to a gene: 2. CDR3 amino acids: CASSFTGGDEQFF. In DNA, the CDR3 is TGTGCCAGCAGCTTTACAGGGGGCGATGAGCAGTTCTTC.

The chain couples TRBV14 to TRBJ2-1; 11 bases map to TRBD2. This CDR3 comprises 17 residues. V lost 1 base to trimming and J lost 7 bases; unmatched junction nucleotides: 9. The germline gives CDR1 SGHDN, CDR2 FVKESK. The CDR3 here is CASSQGTTSGSRNEQFF. Here the CDR3 DNA reads TGTGCCAGCAGCCAAGGCACCACTAGCGGGAGTCGAAATGAGCAGTTCTTC.

The genes are TRBV15 and TRBJ2-3; no definite D call. The V end was cut by 0 bases, the J end by 1 base, with 8 bases between. The CDR3 runs 15 residues. CDR1 LNHNV and CDR2 YYDKDF come from the germline V gene (reference sequence). Written as DNA, the CDR3 is TGTGCCACCAGCAGAGACAGGCGACGCACAGATACGCAGTATTTT. Its translation is CATSRDRRRTDTQYF. The variable domain in full, with the rest retrieved from reference TRBV15 and TRBJ2-3, is DAMVIQNPRYQVTQFGKPVTLSCSQTLNHNVMYWYQQKSSQAPKLLFHYYDKDFNNEADTPDNFQSRRPNTSFCFLDIRSPGLGDTAMYLCATSRDRRRTDTQYFGPGTRLTVL.

The chain's CDR3 is CASSLGTGDRGYTF. The CDR3 region has the DNA TGTGCCAGCAGCTTAGGGACAGGGGACCGTGGCTACACCTTC. The chain carries TRBV7-9 and TRBJ1-2; 9 bases are shared with TRBD1. V was clipped by 1 base and J by 7 bases; unmatched bases: 4. CDR3 length equals 14 residues. Germline loops: CDR1 SEHNR, CDR2 FQNEAQ (reference sequence).

The chain recombines TRBV2 with TRBJ2-2, with TRBD2 matching over 8 bases. Germline V gene data show CDR1 as SNHLY and CDR2 as FYNNEI. The junction had 5 bases not matched to a gene; V was cut back by 7 bases and J by 4 bases. This CDR3 region has 14 residues. For the CDR3, the DNA is TGTGCCAGCAAGTCCGGGACTAGCACCGGGGAGCTGTTTTTT. This codes for CASKSGTSTGELFF. Looking up the rest from reference TRBV2 and TRBJ2-2 gives the full variable domain: EPEVTQTPSHQVTQMGQEVILRCVPISNHLYFYWYRQILGQKVEFLVSFYNNEISEKSEIFDDQFSVERPDGSNFTLKIRSTKLEDSAMYFCASKSGTSTGELFFGEGSRLTVL.